These 22 T cell receptor beta chains came from one sample sequenced in a study of OX40 agonist ivuxolimab in advanced cancers. Libraries were prepared by immunoSEQ multiplex PCR; TCRdb keeps only in-frame clonotypes and omits some of them. The table has about 68,000 clones, around 83% seen once. Sequences were derived from CD4+ or CD8+ T cells sorted from blood, sampled in a trial of the OX40 agonist ivuxolimab. The receptors shown here come from an adult with an advanced solid tumor such as melanoma, head and neck, liver or kidney cancer.

This clone came up once. V usage is TRBV2 and J usage is TRBJ1-2; unclear D gene. The CDR3 consists of 12 residues. The germline V gene encodes CDR1 SNHLY and CDR2 FYNNEI. The V end lost 8 bases, the J end lost 7 bases, and 14 bases lay between the germline ends. CDR3 coding DNA: TGTGCCAGCCAGGAAGGGTTTAGTGGCTACACCTTC. As protein: CASQEGFSGYTF.

V and J are TRBV19 and TRBJ1-5, with 10 positions matching TRBD1. This CDR3 comprises 16 residues. The germline V gene encodes CDR1 LNHDA and CDR2 SQIVND (reference sequence). The V and J ends lost 5 bases and 3 bases, in that order; junction bases with no gene match: 7. The CDR3 loop is CASSPWTGGTNQPQHF. CDR3 in DNA: TGTGCCAGTAGTCCCTGGACAGGGGGGACCAATCAGCCCCAGCATTTT. The whole variable domain, filled in from reference TRBV19 and TRBJ1-5, reads DGGITQSPKYLFRKEGQNVTLSCEQNLNHDAMYWYRQDPGQGLRLIYYSQIVNDFQKGDIAEGYSVSREKKESFPLTVTSAQKNPTAFYLCASSPWTGGTNQPQHFGDGTRLSIL.

The chain recombines TRBV19 with TRBJ1-1; no clear D. The CDR3 is 14 amino acids. V was cut by 5 bases and J by 7 bases, with 17 bases left in between. The germline CDR1 and CDR2 sequences are LNHDA and SQIVND (reference sequence). CDR3 DNA sequence: TGTGCCAGTAGTGTGAAGGTTAGCGCCTTTGAAGCTTTCTTT. Amino acid sequence: CASSVKVSAFEAFF.

The rearrangement joins TRBV7-2 to TRBJ2-3; no definite D call. The germline V gene encodes CDR1 SGHTA and CDR2 FQGNSA. Trimming took off 5 bases at V and 4 bases at J, with 22 bases between the two ends. This CDR3 comprises 17 residues. This CDR3 is CASSPMNQAYGPDTQYF. For the CDR3, the DNA is TGTGCCAGCAGCCCCATGAATCAGGCCTACGGCCCAGATACGCAGTATTTT.

The gene calls are TRBV19 and TRBJ1-5, with TRBD1 as a possible D gene (6 bases). The CDR3 totals 14 residues. The germline gives CDR1 LNHDA, CDR2 SQIVND (reference sequence). Trimming cost V 4 bases and J 5 bases, with 12 bases left between them. For the CDR3, the DNA is TGTGCCAGTAGTAGAAGGGAGGGGGATCAGCCCCAGCATTTT. It specifies CASSRREGDQPQHF.

V gene TRBV5-8 combines with J gene TRBJ2-7; 9 bases align to TRBD1. The CDR3 covers 15 residues. The germline gives CDR1 SGHTS, CDR2 YDEGEE. J was trimmed by 4 bases and V by 4 bases; bases with no gene match: 9. CDR3 DNA sequence: TGTGCCAGCAGCCAGACAGGGGGGAGTTGGTACGAGCAGTACTTC. Its protein is CASSQTGGSWYEQYF.

This chain connects TRBV29-1 to TRBJ2-5; 11 bases are a match to TRBD2. V trimming: 3 bases; J trimming: 1 base; junction bases outside the gene matches: 1. Germline V gene data show CDR1 as SQVTM and CDR2 as ANQGSEA. This CDR3 spans 14 amino acids. The CDR3 DNA reads TGCAGCGTTGAGGGACTAGCGGCCCAAGAGACCCAGTACTTC. It yields the protein CSVEGLAAQETQYF.

This sequence joins TRBV6-5 and TRBJ2-2; the D gene is possibly TRBD1 (6 bases). CDR1 and CDR2 (germline): MNHEY, SVGAGI. This CDR3 region has 12 residues. V was pared by 6 bases and J by 5 bases, with 7 bases between. The chain's CDR3 is CASRTGTGELFF. Written as DNA, the CDR3 is TGTGCCAGCAGAACAGGGACCGGGGAGCTGTTTTTT.

The chain recombines TRBV19 with TRBJ1-2; TRBD1 aligns across 8 bases. With V trimmed by 5 bases and J by 2 bases, 7 bases remained unmatched. The CDR3 is 15 amino acids. In germline, CDR1 is LNHDA, CDR2 SQIVND (reference sequence). The CDR3 DNA reads as TGTGCCAGTAGTCCACGACAGGGGAGGAACTATGGCTACACCTTC. This codes for CASSPRQGRNYGYTF.

This sequence joins TRBV7-8 and TRBJ1-3, with TRBD1 as a possible D gene (6 bases). The CDR3 is 14 amino acids. Trimming pared 5 bases from V and 4 bases from J, leaving 12 bases between. Germline lookup yields CDR1 SGHVS and CDR2 FQNEAQ. CDR3 in amino acids: CASSMDSGGNTIYF. The DNA of the CDR3 is TGTGCCAGCAGCATGGACAGTGGAGGAAACACCATATATTTT. The full variable domain, completed using reference TRBV7-8 and TRBJ1-3, is GAGVSQSPRYKVAKRGQDVALRCDPISGHVSLFWYQQALGQGPEFLTYFQNEAQLDKSGLPSDRFFAERPEGSVSTLKIQRTQQEDSAVYLCASSMDSGGNTIYFGEGSWLTVV.

This clone was seen only once. The rearrangement joins TRBV6-5 to TRBJ1-6; maybe TRBD1 (6 bases). CDR3 size: 16 residues. V lost 0 bases and J lost 6, with 12 bases in between. Germline CDR1 is MNHEY and CDR2 is SVGAGI. In DNA form, the CDR3 reads TGTGCCAGCAGTTACTCCCGGACAGCTGCTAATTCACCCCTCCACTTT. Its protein is CASSYSRTAANSPLHF.

V gene TRBV5-8 combines with J gene TRBJ1-6; D remains ambiguous. The CDR3 has 12 residues. CDR1 and CDR2 (germline): SGHTS, YDEGEE. V lost 4 bases and J lost 7, with 6 bases in between. CDR3 coding DNA: TGTGCCAGCAGCCAGAGGAATTCACCCCTCCACTTT. This translates into CASSQRNSPLHF. Drawing the rest from reference TRBV5-8 and TRBJ1-6, the complete variable domain is EAGVTQSPTHLIKTRGQQATLRCSPISGHTSVYWYQQALGLGLQFLLWYDEGEERNRGNFPPRFSGRQFPNYSSELNVNALELEDSALYLCASSQRNSPLHFGNGTRLTVT.

The V and J genes are TRBV30 and TRBJ1-1; possibly TRBD1 for D (6 bases). V dropped 4 bases and J dropped 0 bases, with 12 bases sitting between them. The CDR3 is 14 residues long. Germline lookup yields CDR1 GTSNPN and CDR2 SVGIG (reference sequence). CDR3 DNA sequence: TGTGCCTGGAAAAGGGGGGTCATGAACACTGAAGCTTTCTTT. Its translation is CAWKRGVMNTEAFF.

This clone was detected a few times. The chain couples TRBV6-5 to TRBJ2-7; 7 nucleotides agree with TRBD1. The CDR3 length is 15 residues. Looked up from germline, CDR1 is MNHEY and CDR2 is SVGAGI. Losses at the gene ends were 5 bases for V and 5 bases for J; bases not matched to a gene: 12. CDR3 coding DNA: TGTGCCAGCAGTCCAACCGGGACAGTGCGGGACGAGCAGTACTTC. This encodes CASSPTGTVRDEQYF.

This clone was detected only a few times. Germline is not matched at one junction end, which may reflect a read error. The chain recombines TRBV7-2 with TRBJ2-1, with 12 bases matching TRBD2. This CDR3 is 16 amino acids long. Germline-derived CDR1 and CDR2 are SGHTA and FQGNSA. The CDR3 DNA reads TGTGCCAGCAGCCTAGCGGGGGGGAGGACCTACAATGAGCAGTTCTTC. Its translation is CASSLAGGRTYNEQFF.

V is TRBV16 and J is TRBJ2-5; D gene unclear. V was clipped by 0 bases and J by 1 base, with 12 bases between them. The germline CDR1 and CDR2 sequences are KGHSY and FQNENV. The CDR3 is 16 amino acids. DNA of the CDR3: TGTGCCAGCAGCCAATCGATCCTCAACCTCCAAGAGACCCAGTACTTC. Its translation: CASSQSILNLQETQYF.

The chain couples TRBV7-9 to TRBJ2-3; D gene unclear. Per germline, CDR1 SEHNR and CDR2 FQNEAQ (reference sequence). The CDR3 is made up of 14 amino acids. V lost 3 bases, J lost 2 bases, and 9 bases lay in between. In DNA form, the CDR3 reads TGTGCCAGCAGCTTGGAAGGGAACACAGATACGCAGTATTTT. Translated: CASSLEGNTDTQYF.

The chain uses TRBV27 and TRBJ1-3; no firm D call. This CDR3 has 16 amino acids. CDR1 is MNHEY, CDR2 SMNVEV, per germline (reference sequence). Trimming took 6 bases from V and 3 from J, leaving 18 bases between them. The CDR3 nucleotides read TGTGCCAGCAGCCCTCACCAGGTCCAGCTTGGAAACACCATATATTTT. It codes for CASSPHQVQLGNTIYF.

V and J are TRBV5-1 and TRBJ2-4; D not resolved. V shed 0 bases and J shed 0 bases, with 7 bases lying between them. The germline V gene has CDR1 SGHRS and CDR2 YFSETQ. The CDR3 has 15 amino acids. The CDR3 loop reads CASSLGPVAKNIQYF. CDR3 bases: TGCGCCAGCAGCTTGGGGCCAGTAGCCAAAAACATTCAGTACTTC.

The chain is built from TRBV6-6 and TRBJ2-4; 7 bases align to TRBD1. Trimming took 5 bases from V and 5 from J; bases not matched to a gene: 6. CDR3 length: 14 residues. CDR1 is MNHNY, CDR2 SVGAGI, per germline (reference sequence). Written as DNA, the CDR3 is TGTGCCAGCAGTGGGGACAGATGGGAAAACATTCAGTACTTC. Translated, it gives CASSGDRWENIQYF.

V and J are TRBV5-1 and TRBJ2-5; D tentatively reads TRBD1 or TRBD2 (5 bases each). The CDR3 has 15 amino acids. The germline CDR1 and CDR2 sequences are SGHRS and YFSETQ. The V end lost 4 bases, the J end lost 4 bases, and 17 bases lay between the germline ends. For the CDR3, the DNA is TGCGCCAGCAGCCCGGGGACCACTCGCGGAGAGACCCAGTACTTC. Its translation: CASSPGTTRGETQYF.

V is TRBV30 and J is TRBJ2-2, with D uncertain. This CDR3 is 15 amino acids long. V was cut by 1 base and J by 3 bases, with 12 bases left in between. CDR1 is GTSNPN, CDR2 SVGIG, per germline (reference sequence). The chain's CDR3 is CAWSADPLYTGELFF. DNA of the CDR3: TGTGCCTGGAGTGCAGACCCCCTCTACACCGGGGAGCTGTTTTTT.